This T cell receptor beta chain was sequenced for a study of blood T cell repertoires in COVID-19. Study as a whole: Whether acute or convalescent, the COVID-19 samples came from the United States, Italy and Spain. Sources were T cells, B-cell-depleted T cells, or PBMCs; the material itself was cDNA or gDNA.

Germline loops: CDR1 LNHDA, CDR2 SQIVND (reference sequence). This CDR3 spans 13 amino acids. With 4 bases clipped from V and 6 bases from J, the junction kept 1 base outside the gene matches. In the study's own analysis: Scientists estimated how many nucleated cells there were by amplifying reference gene primers. Method: immunoSEQ multiplex PCR; TCRdb's copy keeps in-frame clones and lacks some. That table supplies the V and J calls and clone size; D and trimming were determined from the DNA. This sample carries about 220,000 clones, approximately 84% of them seen once, and the ten largest clones take about 2.4%.

The gene calls are TRBV19 and TRBJ1-2; 11 bases map to TRBD1. The receptor was isolated from an older woman with acute or convalescent COVID-19. Sequenced input: peripheral blood. The CDR3: CASSRGQGDGYTF. The CDR3 DNA sequence: TGTGCCAGTAGTAGGGGACAGGGGGATGGCTACACCTTC.